Below, 31 T cell receptor beta chains from the same sample are listed, as sequenced in a study of blood T cell repertoires in COVID-19. This table comes from immunoSEQ multiplex PCR, and its TCRdb copy is limited to in-frame clones, with some not included. The repertoire includes hundreds of thousands of clones, about 87% of them detected once, and 5.5% to 7% sits in the top ten. Sequencing was carried out using peripheral blood. These receptors all stem from a woman in her thirties who had recovered from COVID-19.

The V call is TRBV5-1, the J call TRBJ2-2; 13 bases line up with TRBD2. CDR3 length: 18 residues. V dropped 2 bases and J dropped 2; count of bases not matched to a gene: 6. Germline V gene sequence: CDR1 SGHRS, CDR2 YFSETQ. CDR3 in amino acids: CASSLGLAGATNTGELFF. The DNA of the CDR3 is TGCGCCAGCAGCTTAGGACTAGCGGGGGCGACCAACACCGGGGAGCTGTTTTTT.

The chain has TRBV6-2 or TRBV6-3 and TRBJ2-1; 9 bases align to TRBD2. The V gene's germline CDR1 is MNHEY and CDR2 SVGEGT. V lost 5 bases, J lost 10 bases, and 15 bases stayed unmatched. The CDR3 is 16 amino acids. CDR3 coding DNA: TGTGCCAGCAGTCCCGGTGTTAGCGGGGGTCTTCGGGAGCAGTTCTTC. Translation gives CASSPGVSGGLREQFF.

The V gene is TRBV6-2 or TRBV6-3, the J gene TRBJ2-7; D perhaps matches TRBD1 (6 bases). Trimming took off 2 bases at V and 2 bases at J, with 10 bases between the two ends. Germline V gives CDR1 MNHEY, CDR2 SVGEGT. This CDR3 is 14 amino acids long. The CDR3 is CASSYQGRTYEQYF. DNA of the CDR3: TGTGCCAGCAGTTACCAGGGGCGCACCTACGAGCAGTACTTC.

This chain connects TRBV4-1 to TRBJ2-2; 10 bases map to TRBD1. The CDR3 covers 15 residues. In germline, CDR1 is MGHRA, CDR2 YSYEKL. The J segment lost 7 bases and the V segment lost 3 bases, leaving 5 bases of the junction unmatched. In DNA form, the CDR3 reads TGCGCCAGCAGCCATGGGGACAGGGGCCGCGGGGAGCTGTTTTTT. Its protein is CASSHGDRGRGELFF.

V usage is TRBV2 and J usage is TRBJ2-3; 8 positions match TRBD2. The germline CDR1 and CDR2 sequences are SNHLY and FYNNEI. The CDR3 contains 13 residues. Trimming at V came to 7 bases and at J to 1 base, leaving 1 base not matched to a gene. The CDR3 DNA is TGTGCCAGCACAGCGGGGGGCACAGATACGCAGTATTTT. This translates into CASTAGGTDTQYF.

The chain couples TRBV28 to TRBJ1-2; TRBD1 aligns across 7 bases. Germline assignment: CDR1 MDHEN and CDR2 SYDVKM. This CDR3 has 15 residues. The V segment lost 2 bases and the J segment 2 bases; nucleotides outside the gene matches: 5. CDR3 DNA sequence: TGTGCCAGCAGTTTAGGATTACAGGGGAACTATGGCTACACCTTC. Translating gives CASSLGLQGNYGYTF.

V usage is TRBV7-2 and J usage is TRBJ1-2; D is perhaps TRBD1 (6 bases). CDR3 length: 15 amino acids. V lost 5 bases to trimming and J lost 1 base, with 14 bases between them. The germline V gene has CDR1 SGHTA and CDR2 FQGNSA. The CDR3 spells CASSAYRVLNYGYTF. DNA for the CDR3: TGTGCCAGCAGCGCCTACAGGGTTCTTAACTATGGCTACACCTTC.

J is TRBJ1-4 and V is TRBV30, with D unresolved. CDR1 and CDR2 (germline): GTSNPN, SVGIG (reference sequence). V was cut by 0 bases and J by 8 bases, with 7 bases left in between. CDR3 length: 12 residues. The CDR3 region is CAWSVRGEKLFF. CDR3 in DNA: TGTGCCTGGAGTGTTCGTGGCGAAAAACTGTTTTTT.

V gene TRBV2 combines with J gene TRBJ1-3; 7 nucleotides align to TRBD1. The CDR3 runs to 14 residues. The trim removed 5 bases at V and 6 bases at J, leaving 7 bases unmatched. Germline V lookup: CDR1 SNHLY, CDR2 FYNNEI. The CDR3 spells CASSRDSAINTIYF. The CDR3 DNA reads TGTGCCAGCAGTCGGGACAGCGCTATAAACACCATATATTTT.

This chain uses TRBV27 with TRBJ1-2; 9 bases are a match to TRBD1. This CDR3 region has 14 residues. CDR1 and CDR2 (germline): MNHEY, SMNVEV (reference sequence). Trimming at V came to 3 bases and at J to 6 bases, leaving 5 bases not matched to a gene. The CDR3 sequence: CASSFGTGRDGYTF. Here the CDR3 DNA reads TGTGCCAGCAGTTTTGGGACAGGGCGGGATGGCTACACCTTC.

As concerns this clone: Because the CDR3's place on the DNA is in doubt, the DNA is left out and the CDR3 is given as listed by TCRdb. V usage is TRBV11-2 and J usage is TRBJ2-5; the table's D call of TRBD1 was not tested on the DNA. CDR1 is SGHAT, CDR2 FQNNGV, per germline. The CDR3 length equals 15 residues, ends included. CDR3 protein: CASNFGQGLGETQYF.

The rearrangement uses TRBV7-2 and TRBJ2-3; possible D gene TRBD2, 6 bases. Trimming left V 5 bases short and J 0 bases short, with 18 bases between. CDR1 SGHTA and CDR2 FQGNSA come from the germline V gene. This CDR3 comprises 17 residues. DNA for the CDR3: TGTGCCAGCAGCCTCCTTGGGGTAGCGGCTAGCACAGATACGCAGTATTTT. This codes for CASSLLGVAASTDTQYF.

Written as DNA, the CDR3 is TGTGCCAGTTCGGGACAGAACTCCTACGAGCAGTACTTC. Translated, it gives CASSGQNSYEQYF. The gene calls are TRBV19 and TRBJ2-7, with 7 bases fitting TRBD1. CDR3 size: 13 residues. V trimming: 8 bases; J trimming: 0 bases; junction bases outside the gene matches: 4. Germline values: CDR1 LNHDA, CDR2 SQIVND (reference sequence).

The CDR3 protein is CASSLAGSSPLHF. For the CDR3, the DNA is TGTGCCAGCAGCTTAGCCGGGAGTTCACCCCTCCACTTT. The chain links TRBV11-2 to TRBJ1-6, with unresolved D. The CDR3 sequence is 13 residues long. Germline V gives CDR1 SGHAT, CDR2 FQNNGV. Trimming took 1 base from V and 9 from J, leaving 7 bases between them. Filled out from reference TRBV11-2 and TRBJ1-6, the complete variable domain reads EAGVAQSPRYKIIEKRQSVAFWCNPISGHATLYWYQQILGQGPKLLIQFQNNGVVDDSQLPKDRFSAERLKGVDSTLKIQPAKLEDSAVYLCASSLAGSSPLHFGNGTRLTVT.

This sequence joins TRBV5-1 and TRBJ2-2, with 7 nucleotides matching TRBD1. There are 21 residues in the CDR3. Per the germline V gene, CDR1 is SGHRS and CDR2 is YFSETQ. V was clipped by 2 bases and J by 2 bases; unmatched bases: 21. This chain's CDR3 is CASSLPNPGQHYSANTGELFF. The CDR3 DNA reads as TGCGCCAGCAGCTTACCGAATCCGGGACAGCATTATTCCGCCAACACCGGGGAGCTGTTTTTT.

CDR3 nucleotide sequence: TGTGCCAGTAACCCCCTCAGGGGCCATCAGCCCCAGCATTTT. This translates into CASNPLRGHQPQHF. V gene TRBV19 combines with J gene TRBJ1-5, with D tentatively TRBD1 (6 bases). There are 14 residues in the CDR3. CDR1 LNHDA and CDR2 SQIVND come from the germline V gene (reference sequence). The germline V and J ends were trimmed by 7 bases and 5 bases, with 15 bases remaining between them.

The CDR3 region is CASTDRGVSEQYF. The CDR3 DNA is TGCGCCAGCACCGACAGGGGGGTGAGCGAGCAGTACTTC. V is TRBV10-2 and J is TRBJ2-7, with TRBD1 matching over 9 bases. V gave up 7 bases and J gave up 6 bases; unmatched junction bases: 7. The CDR3 has 13 amino acids. Germline V gene data show CDR1 as WSHSY and CDR2 as SAAADI.

V and J are TRBV7-2 and TRBJ1-4, with D possibly matching TRBD1 (6 bases). Germline loops: CDR1 SGHTA, CDR2 FQGNSA. Trimming stripped 2 bases from V and 7 bases from J, with 11 bases between. CDR3 size: 14 residues. The CDR3 is CASSLTGPPEKLFF. The CDR3 region has the DNA TGTGCCAGCAGCTTAACAGGGCCGCCTGAAAAACTGTTTTTT. Full variable domain (missing parts from reference TRBV7-2 and TRBJ1-4): GAGVSQSPSNKVTEKGKDVELRCDPISGHTALYWYRQSLGQGLEFLIYFQGNSAPDKSGLPSDRFSAERTGGSVSTLTIQRTQQEDSAVYLCASSLTGPPEKLFFGSGTQLSVL.

J is TRBJ2-2 and V is TRBV18; 10 bases line up with TRBD1. The CDR3 has 15 residues. The germline V gene has CDR1 KGHSH and CDR2 LQKENI. The junction had 2 bases not matched to a gene; V was cut back by 0 bases and J by 7 bases. CDR3 region: CASSPPGTGDGELFF. The CDR3, as DNA: TGTGCCAGCTCACCACCCGGGACAGGGGACGGGGAGCTGTTTTTT.

The genes are TRBV6-6 and TRBJ1-1; D is unclear. Trimming took 6 bases from V and 1 from J, leaving 6 bases between them. The V gene's germline CDR1 is MNHNY and CDR2 SVGAGI (reference sequence). This CDR3 is 12 amino acids long. The CDR3 DNA reads TGTGCCAGCAGAACAAGGAACACTGAAGCTTTCTTT. Its protein product is CASRTRNTEAFF.

The chain is built from TRBV27 and TRBJ1-6; 7 bases are a match to TRBD1. The CDR3 runs to 13 residues. CDR1 and CDR2 (germline): MNHEY, SMNVEV (reference sequence). Trimming took 6 bases from V and 7 from J; bases not matched to a gene: 3. CDR3 bases: TGTGCCAGCAGCAAGACAGGGAATTCACCCCTCCACTTT. As protein: CASSKTGNSPLHF.

CDR3 bases: TGTGCCGCTAGGACAGTCAACCCCTATGGCTACACCTTC. As protein: CAARTVNPYGYTF. V and J are TRBV10-3 and TRBJ1-2; weak D call: TRBD1 (6 bases). CDR3 length: 13 amino acids. V shed 11 bases and J shed 4 bases, with 17 bases lying between them. CDR1 and CDR2 from the germline V gene are ENHRY and SYGVKD.

The J gene is TRBJ1-5, the V gene TRBV19; tentative D call: TRBD1 (5 bases). The CDR3 length is 15 residues. Germline V CDR1 and CDR2: LNHDA, SQIVND (reference sequence). V lost 3 bases and J lost 2, with 11 bases in between. The CDR3 DNA is TGTGCCAGTAGTATTCAGGGTGCGGGCAATCAGCCCCAGCATTTT. Amino acids: CASSIQGAGNQPQHF.

CDR3 nucleotide sequence: TGTGCCAGCAGCAGCCGGGAGCTCTACGAGCAGTACTTC. This encodes CASSSRELYEQYF. The V gene is TRBV5-4, the J gene TRBJ2-7; D might be TRBD2 (6 bases). CDR1 is SGHNT and CDR2 is YYREEE in the germline V gene (reference sequence). V lost 4 bases and J lost 3, with 11 bases in between. The CDR3 consists of 13 residues.

The chain uses TRBV28 and TRBJ2-1, with 11 bases matching TRBD2. The germline V gene encodes CDR1 MDHEN and CDR2 SYDVKM. With 8 bases clipped from V and 4 bases from J, the junction kept 4 bases outside the gene matches. The CDR3 spans 14 residues. Here the CDR3 reads CASDSGGGYNEQFF. The CDR3 DNA sequence: TGTGCCAGCGATAGCGGGGGGGGTTACAATGAGCAGTTCTTC.

The gene calls are TRBV19 and TRBJ1-5; 7 bases are a match to TRBD1. Germline V gene lookup returns CDR1 LNHDA and CDR2 SQIVND (reference sequence). The V and J ends lost 10 bases and 1 base, in that order; junction bases with no gene match: 10. The CDR3 is made up of 15 amino acids. The CDR3 DNA reads as TGTGCCACCTCATCGGGCAGGGGGAGCAATCAGCCCCAGCATTTT. This gives the protein CATSSGRGSNQPQHF.

This clone has just a few counts. The CDR3 here is CASSLRQGQDGYTF. CDR3 DNA: TGTGCCAGCAGCCTAAGACAGGGGCAGGATGGCTACACCTTC. The V call is TRBV7-2, the J call TRBJ1-2; 8 bases align to TRBD1. The V and J ends lost 5 bases and 6 bases, in that order; junction bases with no gene match: 8. CDR1 and CDR2 from the germline V gene are SGHTA and FQGNSA. This CDR3 region has 14 residues.

In this sample, this clone turned up a few times. This sequence joins TRBV13 and TRBJ2-7; D perhaps matches TRBD2 (7 bases). Per the germline V gene, CDR1 is PRHDT and CDR2 is FYEKMQ (reference sequence). V lost 6 bases to trimming and J lost 5 bases, with 14 bases between them. The CDR3 loop spans 13 amino acids. CDR3 bases: TGTGCCAGCAGTCAAGGGGGGGAACACGAGCAGTACTTC. It specifies CASSQGGEHEQYF.

The rearrangement joins TRBV30 to TRBJ1-6, with 8 bases aligning to TRBD1. There are 14 residues in the CDR3. Per the germline V gene, CDR1 is GTSNPN and CDR2 is SVGIG (reference sequence). V was pared by 0 bases and J by 9 bases, with 4 bases of the junction left unmatched. CDR3 residues: CAWSVSGGGSPLHF. The CDR3 DNA is TGTGCCTGGAGTGTATCAGGGGGCGGTTCACCCCTCCACTTT.

The chain uses TRBV2 and TRBJ2-6; 7 bases match TRBD1. Per the germline V gene, CDR1 is SNHLY and CDR2 is FYNNEI. This CDR3 region has 15 residues. Trimming removed 5 bases from V and 4 bases from J; junction bases left unmatched: 5. CDR3 nucleotides: TGTGCCAGCAGTACCGACAGGGCCGGGGCCAACGTCCTGACTTTC. Its translation is CASSTDRAGANVLTF.

The rearrangement uses TRBV11-2 and TRBJ2-1; D unclear. Germline values: CDR1 SGHAT, CDR2 FQNNGV. The CDR3 has 14 amino acids. V was cut by 5 bases and J by 3 bases, with 11 bases left in between. CDR3 DNA sequence: TGTGCCAGCAGCCTCCTTGTCGGCTACAATGAGCAGTTCTTC. It codes for CASSLLVGYNEQFF.